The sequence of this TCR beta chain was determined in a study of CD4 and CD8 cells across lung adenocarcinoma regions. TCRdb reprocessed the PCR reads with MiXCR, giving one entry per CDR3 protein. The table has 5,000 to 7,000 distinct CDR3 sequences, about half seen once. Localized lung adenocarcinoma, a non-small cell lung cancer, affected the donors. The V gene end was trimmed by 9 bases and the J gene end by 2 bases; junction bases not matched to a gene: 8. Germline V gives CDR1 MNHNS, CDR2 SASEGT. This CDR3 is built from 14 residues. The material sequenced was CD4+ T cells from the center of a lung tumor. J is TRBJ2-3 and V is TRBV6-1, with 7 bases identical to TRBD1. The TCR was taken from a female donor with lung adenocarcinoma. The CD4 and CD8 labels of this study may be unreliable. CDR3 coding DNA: TGTGCCAGTATGTGGACAGGACTCACAGATACGCAGTATTTT. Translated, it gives CASMWTGLTDTQYF.